This TCR gamma chain derives from a study of intestinal T cells in coeliac disease (dated by TCRdb to about 2020). With respect to the entire study: In the TRG cohort, coeliac patients were much younger than controls, with a mean age of 16.0 years compared with about 56 years. The TCR-delta (TRD) cohort included duodenal biopsies from approximately 11 coeliac disease patients and approximately 11 non-coeliac controls. A second, larger TCR-gamma (TRG) cohort included duodenal biopsies from 30 to 40 coeliac disease patients and approximately 19 non-coeliac controls.

This clone is assessed as large (0.1 to 1%). No cognate antigen has been identified for it. Base-call qualities are not available, and no considerably larger clone is one nucleotide away. Within the sample, other DNA sequences also encode this same CDR3. Measured from the cysteine to the phenylalanine, the CDR3 is 14 residues long. CDR3 DNA is the only sequence kept; it has 42 bases, read in frame from the first base. After removal of 8 bases from V and 2 bases from J, the junction retains 6 bases not matched to a gene. What the authors observed across the whole study: In training, clustering based on TRD kmers put all 20 or so biopsies in the right class, and the reported leave-one-out accuracy was around 90%. TRG clustering correctly classified most of the 54 biopsies (about 94%), with a reported leave-one-out accuracy of roughly 90%. Age was significantly different between the coeliac and control groups, but splitting the analysis by age did not give a significant classification. FFPE-derived DNA was found to be relatively degraded, and loss of a proportion of TCR sequences in each sample was likely caused by this degradation. It was not possible to tell repeated CDR3 amino acid sequences apart from PCR duplicates.

Genomic DNA was extracted with the QIAamp DNA FFPE tissue kit from ten 5-um FFPE scrolls per case. Classification of coeliac disease based on the TCR repertoire was tested using fully anonymised formalin-fixed paraffin-embedded duodenal biopsies that were surplus to diagnostic needs. Library preparation employed multiplex PCR. Sequencing was performed on an Ion Torrent PGM. The LymphoTrack kit, which has primers carrying Illumina adapters, was used to amplify TRG repertoires from approximately 210 ng of biopsy DNA. TRG amplicons were cleaned up with AMPure XP beads, measured on a 2100 Bioanalyzer, and combined in equimolar amounts. An Ion PGM instrument was used to sequence the TRG libraries. Per the authors' processing: FastX discarded any read in which over 10% of nucleotides had a quality score below the third quartile for that patient. Alignment of reads was performed with IMGT/HighV-QUEST so that V, D and J genes were assigned, CDR3 regions were identified and functionality was assessed. After the sequences were translated into amino acids, every sequence predicted to be non-functional was thrown out. CDR3s were split into kmers with and without positional annotation, PCA was performed on kmer frequencies, and samples were clustered using all 1023 combinations of PCs 1-10. Classification was validated by leave-one-out cross-validation, re-optimising parameters on the remaining samples each time. Shannon diversity was calculated using the vegan R package from repeated random subsamples equal to the lowest read count. The public reads were reprocessed by TCRdb using CATT, and rows of matching DNA were later combined. In this record, the V and J calls reflect TCRdb's handling and not the investigators' own analysis. This sample has 2,000 or so gamma-chain clones in its table, and 45% to 50% of those were observed once. The ten largest clones represent under 7.5% of the sample.

This TCR came from a human donor with celiac disease. Material for sequencing was a duodenal biopsy. The chain employs TRGV10 and TRGJP1. TRGV10 is treated as an ORF (open reading frame) with a function not yet certain. The DNA sequence reads TGTGCTGCGTGGGATCGCACCACTGGTTGGTTCAAGATATTT. This encodes CAAWDRTTGWFKIF.